This T cell receptor (beta chain) was sequenced during a study of blood T cells in healthy people across ages. This clonotype was detected only a few times. A second PCR of roughly 7 to 11 cycles used a sample-barcoded 5' primer and a J-beta primer mix. TCRdb re-called the 5' RACE reads with MiXCR, one entry per CDR3 protein. The data contain approximately 780,000 distinct CDR3 sequences, roughly 24% of them singletons. In germline, CDR1 is SGHAT, CDR2 FQNNGV. The V end was cut by 2 bases, the J end by 4 bases, with 9 bases between. The CDR3 has 14 amino acids. Another study also made use of these data, one on T cells of mothers and their children.

The sequenced material came from blood. This clonotype was obtained from a boy aged 10-17 years in good health. V is TRBV11-2 and J is TRBJ1-3; D is uncertain. The CDR3 loop is CASSLRTMGNTIYF. The CDR3 DNA reads as TGTGCCAGCAGCTTACGGACTATGGGAAACACCATATATTTT.